This T cell receptor (beta chain) stems from a study of Tregs in tolerant kidney transplant recipients. Recipients received nonmyeloablative bone marrow transplants from related graft donors, with transient mixed chimerism. CD4+CD25+CD127- Tregs, CD4+CD25- non-Tregs, CD4 and CD8 cells were sorted. To note about this clone: Its cognate antigen is unknown.

CDR3 length: 16 residues. Trimming at V came to 4 bases and at J to 6 bases, leaving 10 bases not matched to a gene. Germline CDR1 reads SGHDT; CDR2 reads YYEEEE. Clones were sequenced by immunoSEQ multiplex PCR, and TCRdb holds only the in-frame ones, with some missing. Altogether more than 90,000 clones are present, over 85% being singletons, with the ten largest covering 1.6%. Study-wide points: In tolerant patients, donor-specific Tregs outgrew total Tregs, suggesting antigen-driven expansion. Activated donor B cell expansion appeared to reveal the most relevant donor-specific TCRbeta repertoire. Biological reproducibility was not directly addressed in this study.

This chain connects TRBV5-6 to TRBJ2-3; 11 nucleotides match TRBD2. The TCR sequence derives from a human patient who received a combined kidney and bone marrow transplant. The graft donor may have given rise to some T cells. This sample comprised CD4+ T cells from blood (PBMCs), obtained 12 months after the transplant. The CDR3 nucleotides are TGTGCCAGCAGCCCTAAGACTAGCGGGATGGGCGATACGCAGTATTTT. This encodes CASSPKTSGMGDTQYF.